This TCR beta chain originates from a study of glioma-infiltrating T cells. Using RNA template, CDR3s of TCR alpha and beta were amplified with iRepertoire arm-PCR. Input was 100-400 ng of tissue mRNA or PBMC total RNA. TCRdb re-called the multiplex PCR reads through MiXCR, storing one row per CDR3 protein. The sample lists 10,000 to 15,000 distinct CDR3 sequences; around a quarter were seen once. With 3 bases clipped from V and 5 bases from J, the junction kept 5 bases outside the gene matches. CDR3 size: 16 residues. The germline CDR1 and CDR2 sequences are SQVTM and ANQGSEA. General study points: CDR3 overlap between tissue and blood was very small. Tissue-blood divergence was below expectation in non-neoplastic patients, above in gliomas.

This clonotype is labeled medium-sized. The target antigen is unknown. This chain joins TRBV29-1 and TRBJ2-1; 15 nucleotides align to TRBD2. The clonotype comes from a human donor with low-grade glioma or glioblastoma, undergoing nonglioma brain surgery, or in good health (not recorded which). Sample: glioma tissue, nonneoplastic brain tissue, or PBMCs (not recorded which). The CDR3 nucleotides read TGCAGCGTTGAGGGACTAGCGGGAGGAGACGACAATGAGCAGTTCTTC. Encoded protein: CSVEGLAGGDDNEQFF.